Sequencing of this T cell receptor (beta chain) was carried out in a study of cytomegalovirus exposure and HLA in healthy donors. Study background: Prior work identified 95 million to 120 million unique TCR beta sequences in roughly 190 million T cells.

This CDR3 is 16 amino acids long. CDR1 SGDLS and CDR2 YYNGEE come from the germline V gene. J was trimmed by 2 bases and V by 2 bases; bases with no gene match: 3. Regarding the study as a whole: 87-base-pair reads could not separate some V segments, including TRBV6-2 and TRBV6-3. Later analysis placed DRB1 highest and HLA-C lowest in TCR association rates, which differed by HLA locus.

In regard to this clone: What it recognizes is unknown.

Amplification used 60 Vbeta primers and 13 Jbeta primers. Clones were sequenced by immunoSEQ multiplex PCR, and TCRdb holds only the in-frame ones, with some missing. The sample data list roughly 53,000 clones. Sequencing was done on a sample of PBMCs. V usage is TRBV9 and J usage is TRBJ2-4; 11 bases line up with TRBD2. The clonotype comes from a man aged 18 to 35 in good health and CMV-seropositive. The CDR3 sequence is CASSVGLAGTKNIQYF. CDR3 DNA: TGTGCCAGCAGCGTCGGACTAGCGGGTACCAAAAACATTCAGTACTTC. The full variable domain, its missing parts supplied by reference TRBV9 and TRBJ2-4, is DSGVTQTPKHLITATGQRVTLRCSPRSGDLSVYWYQQSLDQGLQFLIQYYNGEERAKGNILERFSAQQFPDLHSELNLSSLELGDSALYFCASSVGLAGTKNIQYFGAGTRLSVL.